Listed below are T cell receptor beta chains from one sample, sequenced in a study of breast tumors, draining lymph nodes, adjacent tissues. TCRdb itself ran the multiplex PCR reads through MiXCR, one entry per CDR3 protein. The table includes about 150,000 distinct CDR3 sequences, less than 35% detected once. The specimen was axillary lymph node tissue. All receptors come from a female donor with breast cancer. Some clones in this sample may be carry-over from other donors' samples. Both conserved end residues are part of each CDR3. A D gene is named only where the DNA matches it firmly. Not all rows give a size; the values are once, few, many and, for expanded clones, a class.

D gene,V gene,clone size,J gene,CDR3 DNA,CDR3 protein
NA,TRBV9,many,TRBJ2-2,TGTGCCAGCAGCGTATACCTAGCGAACACCGGGGAGCTGTTTTTT,CASSVYLANTGELFF
NA,TRBV15,NA,TRBJ2-7,TGTGCCACCAGCAGCTTGGTTCCGGGGGCCTACGAGCAGTACTTC,CATSSLVPGAYEQYF
NA,TRBV18,many,TRBJ1-2,TGTGCCAGCTCACGTTCAGGAGCCTCTAACTATGGCTACACCTTC,CASSRSGASNYGYTF
NA,TRBV12-3/TRBV12-4,many,TRBJ1-6,TGTGCCAGCACCCTGACAGGCGGTGGTTCACCCCTCCACTTT,CASTLTGGGSPLHF
NA,TRBV7-9,many,TRBJ1-6,TGTGCCAGCACCGGGGGAACTACCTCCCCACCCCTCCACTTT,CASTGGTTSPPLHF
NA,TRBV7-9,many,TRBJ2-4,TGTGCCAGCAGCGACGAGGGGGGGGCCAAAAACATTCAGTACTTC,CASSDEGGAKNIQYF
NA,TRBV9,many,TRBJ1-2,TGTGCCAGCAGTCTTAGTGGGAATGGCTACACCTTC,CASSLSGNGYTF
NA,TRBV10-3,once,TRBJ2-2,TGTGCCATCAGTGACCTTATGGCCCCGGGAACCGGGGAGCTGTTTTTT,CAISDLMAPGTGELFF
NA,TRBV6-6,NA,TRBJ2-2,TGTGCCAGCAAAAGGGGAAGGAGCGGGGAGCTGTTTTTT,CASKRGRSGELFF
NA,TRBV9,NA,TRBJ2-2,TGTGCCAGCAGCGTAGCCTTTGGGCAGGGTGGAAACACCGGGGAGCTGTTTTTT,CASSVAFGQGGNTGELFF
NA,TRBV7-2,NA,TRBJ1-1,TGTGCCAGCAGCTTAGATCGTAGGGGATTTTATGCTGAAGCTTTCTTT,CASSLDRRGFYAEAFF
NA,TRBV15,NA,TRBJ1-1,TGTGCCACCAGCAGAGATGGCTCTACCCGCGAAGCTTTCTTT,CATSRDGSTREAFF
NA,TRBV2,NA,TRBJ1-4,TGTGCCAGCAGGAAGAGCTCCTACAATGAAAAACTGTTTTTT,CASRKSSYNEKLFF
TRBD1,TRBV20-1,many,TRBJ1-4,TGCAGTGCTAGAGCGCTAGGGACAGGGGGCCTAAGGTTTTTT,CSARALGTGGLRFF
TRBD1,TRBV28,many,TRBJ1-4,TGTGCCAGCAGTACCCAGGGGACAGGGGGTGAAAAACTGTTTTTT,CASSTQGTGGEKLFF
NA,TRBV20-1,many,TRBJ2-2,TGCAGTGCTCGCCCTGTGGGGGCTGCGAACACCGGGGAGCTGTTTTTT,CSARPVGAANTGELFF
NA,TRBV5-6,many,TRBJ1-5,TGTGCCAGCAGCTTAGTCGGGTACAATCAGCCCCAGCATTTT,CASSLVGYNQPQHF
NA,TRBV5-1,NA,TRBJ1-2,TGCGCCAGCAGCTTTCAGGGAGGGTACACCTTC,CASSFQGGYTF
NA,TRBV20-1,NA,TRBJ1-2,TGCAGTGCTAGGGTAGGGGAAAGGAGCTATGGCTACACCTTC,CSARVGERSYGYTF
NA,TRBV7-9,many,TRBJ2-3,TGTGCCAGCAGCTTAGAACTCACAGATACGCAGTATTTT,CASSLELTDTQYF
TRBD2,TRBV7-9,many,TRBJ2-7,TGTGCCAGCAGCCCAATTGGGGCGGGGGAGGTCGAGCAGTACTTC,CASSPIGAGEVEQYF
NA,TRBV6-5,few,TRBJ1-4,TGTGCCAGCAGTCACTCGGTTTTTCAGAATGAAAAACTGTTTTTT,CASSHSVFQNEKLFF
TRBD2,TRBV12-5,many,TRBJ2-5,TGTGCTAGTGGAAATAGCGGGGGGTCTCGGGAGACCCAGTACTTC,CASGNSGGSRETQYF
TRBD1,TRBV6-6,many,TRBJ1-2,TGTGCCAGCAGTCCGGGTAGGACAGGGGTCTATGGCTACACCTTC,CASSPGRTGVYGYTF
TRBD2,TRBV2,NA,TRBJ2-5,TGTGCCAGCAGTGGGACTAGCGGGCAGACCCAGTACTTC,CASSGTSGQTQYF
TRBD1,TRBV20-1,many,TRBJ1-4,TGCAGTGCCCTCGGGACAGCAGAAAAACTGTTTTTT,CSALGTAEKLFF
NA,TRBV12-3/TRBV12-4,few,TRBJ1-1,TGTGCCAGCAGGGGCGCGGGGAACACTGAAGCTTTCTTT,CASRGAGNTEAFF
TRBD2,TRBV6-5,NA,TRBJ2-3,TGTGCCAGCAGTCACTCCCCGCTAGCGGGGACAGATACGCAGTATTTT,CASSHSPLAGTDTQYF
NA,TRBV24-1,many,TRBJ2-6,TGTGCCGCCTCTAGCTCTGGGGCCAACGTCCTGACTTTC,CAASSSGANVLTF
NA,TRBV27,few,TRBJ1-4,TGTGCCAGCAGTTTGAGGGGTCTAAGTGAAAAACTGTTTTTT,CASSLRGLSEKLFF
NA,TRBV28,few,TRBJ2-3,TGTGCCAGCGGGCGCCCCCCCACAGATACGCAGTATTTT,CASGRPPTDTQYF
NA,TRBV20-1,many,TRBJ1-3,TGCAGTGCGGTGGACGTTAGCTCTGGAAACACCATATATTTT,CSAVDVSSGNTIYF
TRBD1,TRBV10-1,NA,TRBJ1-1,TGCGCCAGCAGTGGTCCCAGGACAGGGAAGGAAAAAGCTTTCTTT,CASSGPRTGKEKAFF
NA,TRBV7-2,NA,TRBJ2-1,TGTGCCAGCACCTCCAGGAATGAGCAGTTCTTC,CASTSRNEQFF
TRBD1,TRBV12-3/TRBV12-4,NA,TRBJ1-2,TGTGCCAGCAGTTTGTCCGGGACAGGGCTTTATGGCTACACCTTC,CASSLSGTGLYGYTF
NA,TRBV29-1,many,TRBJ1-3,TGCAGCGTTGCGGGAGAACTGGATCGGAACACCATATATTTT,CSVAGELDRNTIYF
TRBD2,TRBV20-1,NA,TRBJ2-3,TGCAGTGCTAGGGGACTAGATGGCACAGATACGCAGTATTTT,CSARGLDGTDTQYF
TRBD1,TRBV2,NA,TRBJ1-6,TGTGCCAGCAGACTCAAACCGGGACAGACCAATTCACCCCTCCACTTT,CASRLKPGQTNSPLHF
TRBD1,TRBV3-1,many,TRBJ1-2,TGTGCCAGCAGCTTACAGGGGGAATATGGCTACACCTTC,CASSLQGEYGYTF
TRBD1,TRBV3-1,many,TRBJ1-6,TGTGCCAGCAGTCCTGACAGGGTCAATTCACCCCTCCACTTT,CASSPDRVNSPLHF
NA,TRBV6-6,few,TRBJ1-1,TGTGCCAGCAGTATGCGGACAGCTGAAGCTTTCTTT,CASSMRTAEAFF